A selection of T cell receptor beta chains follows, all from one sample in a study of CD8+CD57+ T cells in acquired aplastic anemia. Via MiXCR, TCRdb re-called the reads, giving one row per CDR3 protein. The table shows just over 450,000 distinct CDR3 sequences, with about a third occurring only once. The sequenced sample was sorted CD4+, CD8+, or CD8+CD57+ T cells (not recorded which) from PBMCs. All receptors derive from a human donor with aplastic anemia. CDR3s include the opening cysteine and the closing phenylalanine or tryptophan. The D gene is left open where the match is weak. Clone size is stated in some rows and not others, as once, few, many or a class when expanded.

abundance	v_gene	j_gene	d_gene	len	CDR3nt	CDR3aa
.	TRBV29-1	TRBJ2-5	.	14	TGCAGCGTTGATTTATCGGCAGCCCAAGAGACCCAGTACTTC	CSVDLSAAQETQYF
few	TRBV20-1	TRBJ2-4	.	14	TGCAGTGCCCCTTTCCAGACGGCCAAAAACATTCAGTACTTC	CSAPFQTAKNIQYF
many	TRBV6-1	TRBJ1-2	TRBD1	14	TGTGCCAGCACCCCCACCGGACAGGGCGGGGGCTACACCTTC	CASTPTGQGGGYTF
few	TRBV24-1	TRBJ2-1	TRBD2	21	TGTGCCACCAGTGATCCAGGACCGGGAGGGAATTCAGGGAGCTCCTACAATGAGCAGTTCTTC	CATSDPGPGGNSGSSYNEQFF
.	TRBV9	TRBJ2-1	TRBD2	18	TGTGCCAGCAGCGCCCTTCCCACGCTAGCGGGACGGGTTAATGAGCAGTTCTTC	CASSALPTLAGRVNEQFF
few	TRBV7-9	TRBJ1-4	.	15	TGTGCCAGCAGCTTAACGGCAGCCGGGAATGAAAAACTGTTTTTT	CASSLTAAGNEKLFF
.	TRBV10-3	TRBJ2-4	.	16	TGTGCCAGCAGCGCGAGTTCACGGTTAGCCAAAAACATTCAGTACTTC	CASSASSRLAKNIQYF
.	TRBV7-2	TRBJ2-3	.	12	TGTGCCAGCAGCTTAACCGAGAATACGCAGTATTTT	CASSLTENTQYF
.	TRBV5-6	TRBJ1-5	.	15	TGTGCCAGCAGCCATACTGACAGTGGCAATCAGCCCCAGCATTTT	CASSHTDSGNQPQHF
.	TRBV4-3	TRBJ1-4	TRBD1	15	TGCGCCAGCAGCCAAACGGGACAGGGGGACGAAAAACTGTTTTTT	CASSQTGQGDEKLFF
many	TRBV20-1	TRBJ1-6	.	17	TGCAGTGCTAGAGATCTCGGAATGAGCTCCTATAATTCACCCCTCCACTTT	CSARDLGMSSYNSPLHF
many	TRBV19	TRBJ1-6	.	15	TGTGCCAGTAGGGAGGGAGAGTCCTATAATTCACCCCTCCACTTT	CASREGESYNSPLHF
many	TRBV10-2	TRBJ2-1	TRBD2	13	TGCGCCAGCAGGCTAGCGGGGAACAATGAGCAGTTCTTC	CASRLAGNNEQFF
.	TRBV3-1	TRBJ2-5	.	11	TGTGCCAGCACCGAGGGGGAGACCCAGTACTTC	CASTEGETQYF
.	TRBV11-2	TRBJ2-5	TRBD2	17	TGTGCCAGCAGCTTAGACACCGGGACTAGTAGGGTCGGGACCCAGTACTTC	CASSLDTGTSRVGTQYF
.	TRBV5-1	TRBJ2-2	TRBD2	14	TGCGCCAGCAGCGGTAAACTAGCGAACGGGGAGCTGTTTTTT	CASSGKLANGELFF
many	TRBV19	TRBJ1-2	.	17	TGTGCCAGTAACCCAAGACCTACAGGGCGCGGAAACTATGGCTACACCTTC	CASNPRPTGRGNYGYTF
many	TRBV20-1	TRBJ1-1	.	14	TGCAGAGGCGGGTCGGGACGAGTGAACACTGAAGCTTTCTTT	CRGGSGRVNTEAFF
few	TRBV5-1	TRBJ2-1	TRBD2	14	TGCGCCAGCAGCCATGGACTAGTACGCAATGAGCAGTTCTTC	CASSHGLVRNEQFF
.	TRBV25-1	TRBJ2-7	TRBD1	13	TGCGCCAGCGGGGGACAGGGGAGCCACGAGCAGTACTTC	CASGGQGSHEQYF
few	TRBV19	TRBJ2-2	.	16	TGTGCCAGTAGTCCCTTCTGGACATCGAACACCGGGGAGCTGTTTTTT	CASSPFWTSNTGELFF
.	TRBV3-1	TRBJ1-1	.	12	TGTGCCAGCAGCCAAGCGGGAATGTCAGCTTTCTTT	CASSQAGMSAFF
.	TRBV7-9	TRBJ2-2	.	14	TGTGCCCCGGGGCGACATCTACCGGCCGGGGAGCTGTTTTTT	CAPGRHLPAGELFF
.	TRBV5-1	TRBJ1-5	.	15	TGCGCCAGCAGCGAGGACCCGGGAGAGGATCAGCCCCAGCATTTT	CASSEDPGEDQPQHF
.	TRBV3-1	TRBJ1-3	.	15	TGTGCCAGCACCCAAAGGTCAACCCATGAAAACACCATATATTTT	CASTQRSTHENTIYF
many	TRBV15	TRBJ2-7	TRBD2	15	TGTGCCACCAGCAGATTCCTAGCGGGCACCGTCGAGCAGTACTTC	CATSRFLAGTVEQYF
.	TRBV7-1	TRBJ2-5	.	16	TGTGCCAGCAGCTCAACAGGGACCGGGGAGGGAGAGACCCAGTACTTC	CASSSTGTGEGETQYF
.	TRBV29-1	TRBJ1-1	.	12	TGCAGCGTTGGAAACTCCCTCTTTGAAGCTTTCTTT	CSVGNSLFEAFF
.	TRBV25-1	TRBJ2-5	TRBD2	14	TGTGCCAGCAGTACTAGCGGGGGGCGGTGGACCCAGTACTTC	CASSTSGGRWTQYF
.	TRBV6-1	TRBJ2-1	.	14	TGTGCCAGCCGGCGAGGGGCCTCATACAATGAGCAGTTCTTC	CASRRGASYNEQFF
.	TRBV29-1	TRBJ1-2	.	13	TGCAGCGTTGTAGGGGAGGGTAACTATGGCTACACCTTC	CSVVGEGNYGYTF
many	TRBV2	TRBJ1-1	TRBD1	15	TGTGCCAGCAGAGACCGGACAGGGGGCATCACTGAAGCTTTCTTT	CASRDRTGGITEAFF
.	TRBV12-3/TRBV12-4	TRBJ1-1	.	16	TGTGCCAGCAGTTTAGTGGCGGGACCGCTGAACACTGAAGCTTTCTTT	CASSLVAGPLNTEAFF
few	TRBV5-8	TRBJ1-1	.	13	TGTGCCAGCAGCTTGGTTAGAGAGGATGAAGCTTTCTTT	CASSLVREDEAFF
.	TRBV11-2	TRBJ2-3	TRBD2	16	TGTGCCAGCAGCTTAAGCGGTGCGGGGGGGCAGGATACGCAGTATTTT	CASSLSGAGGQDTQYF
.	TRBV7-6	TRBJ2-1	TRBD1	15	TGTGCCAGCAGCCGTTCAGGGGGAACCTACAATGAGCAGTTCTTC	CASSRSGGTYNEQFF